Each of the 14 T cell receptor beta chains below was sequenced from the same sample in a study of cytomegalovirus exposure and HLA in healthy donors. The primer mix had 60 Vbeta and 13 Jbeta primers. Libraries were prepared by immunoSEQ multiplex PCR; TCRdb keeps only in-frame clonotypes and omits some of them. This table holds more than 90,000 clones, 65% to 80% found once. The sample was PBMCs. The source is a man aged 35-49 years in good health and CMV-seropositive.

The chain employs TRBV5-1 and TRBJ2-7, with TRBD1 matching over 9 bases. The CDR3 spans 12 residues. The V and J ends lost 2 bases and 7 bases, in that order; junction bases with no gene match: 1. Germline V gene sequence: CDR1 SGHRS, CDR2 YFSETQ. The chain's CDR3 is CASSFGQGEQYF. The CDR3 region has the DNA TGCGCCAGCAGCTTCGGACAGGGGGAGCAGTACTTC.

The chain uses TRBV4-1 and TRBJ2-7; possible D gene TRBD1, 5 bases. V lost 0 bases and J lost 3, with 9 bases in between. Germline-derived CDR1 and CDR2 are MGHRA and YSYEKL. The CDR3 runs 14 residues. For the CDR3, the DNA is TGCGCCAGCAGCCAAGATACAGGTCTCTACGAGCAGTACTTC. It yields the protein CASSQDTGLYEQYF.

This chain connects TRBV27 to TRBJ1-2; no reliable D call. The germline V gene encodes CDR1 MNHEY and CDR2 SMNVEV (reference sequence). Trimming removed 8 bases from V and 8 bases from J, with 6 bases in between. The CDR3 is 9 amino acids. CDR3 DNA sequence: TGTGCCAGCCCTCAGGGCTACACCTTC. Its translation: CASPQGYTF.

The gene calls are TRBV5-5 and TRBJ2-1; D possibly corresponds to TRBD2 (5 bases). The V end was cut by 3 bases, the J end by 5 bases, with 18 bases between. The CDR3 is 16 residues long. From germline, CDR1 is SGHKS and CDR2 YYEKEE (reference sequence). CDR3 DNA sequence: TGTGCCAGCAGCTCCTCACCCCCGGGGTTCCACAATGAGCAGTTCTTC. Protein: CASSSSPPGFHNEQFF.

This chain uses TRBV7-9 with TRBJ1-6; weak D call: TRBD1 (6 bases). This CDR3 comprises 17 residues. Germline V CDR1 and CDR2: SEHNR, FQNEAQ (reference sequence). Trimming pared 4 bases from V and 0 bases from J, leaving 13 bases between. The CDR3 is CASSSGQGISYNSPLHF. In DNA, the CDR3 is TGTGCCAGCAGCTCCGGTCAGGGGATCTCCTATAATTCACCCCTCCACTTT.

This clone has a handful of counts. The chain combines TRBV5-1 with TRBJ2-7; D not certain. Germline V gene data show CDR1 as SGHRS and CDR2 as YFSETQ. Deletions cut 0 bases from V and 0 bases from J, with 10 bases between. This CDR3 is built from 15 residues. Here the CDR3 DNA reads TGCGCCAGCAGCTTGGTGAACAGCTACTCCTACGAGCAGTACTTC. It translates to CASSLVNSYSYEQYF.

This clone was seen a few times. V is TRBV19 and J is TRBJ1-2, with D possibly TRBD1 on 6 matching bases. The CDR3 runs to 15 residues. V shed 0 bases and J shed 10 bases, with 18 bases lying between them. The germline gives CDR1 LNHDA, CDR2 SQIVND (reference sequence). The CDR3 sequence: CASSIDLARGNYYTF. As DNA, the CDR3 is TGTGCCAGTAGTATAGATCTAGCCAGGGGAAATTACTACACCTTC.

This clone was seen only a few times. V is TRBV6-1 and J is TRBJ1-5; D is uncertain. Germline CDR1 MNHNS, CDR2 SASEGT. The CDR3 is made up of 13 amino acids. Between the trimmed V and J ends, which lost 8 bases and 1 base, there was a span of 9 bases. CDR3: CASGRGSNQPQHF. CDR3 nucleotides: TGTGCCAGCGGCCGAGGCAGCAATCAGCCCCAGCATTTT.

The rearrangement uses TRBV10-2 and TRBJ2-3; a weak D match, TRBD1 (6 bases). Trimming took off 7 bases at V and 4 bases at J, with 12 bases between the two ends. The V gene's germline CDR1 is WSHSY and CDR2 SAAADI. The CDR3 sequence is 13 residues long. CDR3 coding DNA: TGCGCCAGCAAGCAGGGGCTAGCAGATACGCAGTATTTT. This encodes CASKQGLADTQYF.

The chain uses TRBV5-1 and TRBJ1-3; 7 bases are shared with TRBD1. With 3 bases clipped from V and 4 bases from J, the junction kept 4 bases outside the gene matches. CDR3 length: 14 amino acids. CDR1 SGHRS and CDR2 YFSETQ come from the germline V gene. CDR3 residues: CASSSGTEGNTIYF. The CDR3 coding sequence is TGCGCCAGCAGCTCCGGGACAGAAGGAAACACCATATATTTT.

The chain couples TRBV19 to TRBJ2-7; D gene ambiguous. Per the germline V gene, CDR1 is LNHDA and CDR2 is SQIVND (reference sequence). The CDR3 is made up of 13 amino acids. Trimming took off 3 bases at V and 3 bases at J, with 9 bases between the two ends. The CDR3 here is CASSMSIGYEQYF. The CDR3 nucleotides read TGTGCCAGTAGTATGTCTATCGGCTACGAGCAGTACTTC.

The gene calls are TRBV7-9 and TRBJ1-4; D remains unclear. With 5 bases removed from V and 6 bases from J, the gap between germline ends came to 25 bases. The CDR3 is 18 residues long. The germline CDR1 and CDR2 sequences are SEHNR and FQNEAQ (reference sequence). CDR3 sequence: CASSPTQSAEAFHEKLFF. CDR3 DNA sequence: TGTGCCAGCAGCCCGACTCAGTCGGCGGAGGCGTTTCATGAAAAACTGTTTTTT.

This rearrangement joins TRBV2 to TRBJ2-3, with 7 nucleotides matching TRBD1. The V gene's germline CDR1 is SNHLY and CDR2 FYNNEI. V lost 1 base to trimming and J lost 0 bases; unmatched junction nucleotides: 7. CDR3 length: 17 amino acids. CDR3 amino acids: CASSEGIRGLSTDTQYF. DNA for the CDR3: TGTGCCAGCAGTGAAGGGATCAGGGGGTTAAGCACAGATACGCAGTATTTT.

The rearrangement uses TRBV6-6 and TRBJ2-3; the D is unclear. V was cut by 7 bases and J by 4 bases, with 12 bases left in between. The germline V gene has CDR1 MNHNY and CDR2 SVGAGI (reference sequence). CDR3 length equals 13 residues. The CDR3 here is CASTPRGADTQYF. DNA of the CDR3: TGTGCCAGCACCCCACGCGGCGCAGATACGCAGTATTTT.